One and the same sample provided the 23 T cell receptor beta chains below, sequenced in a study of blood T cell repertoires in COVID-19. Only in-frame clones appear in the TCRdb table, and some are missing; sequencing was by immunoSEQ multiplex PCR. The data contain hundreds of thousands of clones, around 80% of them singletons. The sample taken for sequencing was PBMCs or T cells enriched from blood (not recorded which). These receptors were collected from a young man with acute COVID-19.

The rearrangement links TRBV3-1 (or the pseudogene TRBV3-2) to TRBJ2-3, with 12 bases aligning to TRBD2. CDR1 is LGHDT, CDR2 YNNKEL, per germline (reference sequence). Trimming cost V 1 base and J 6 bases; bases outside gene matches: 14. The CDR3 has 19 residues. CDR3 DNA sequence: TGTGCCAGCAGCCAAGTATCAGGGCTAGCGGGGGGGTTGTGGGATACGCAGTATTTT. Residues: CASSQVSGLAGGLWDTQYF.

Concerning this clone: Other nucleotide sequences from this sample produce the same CDR3. CDR3 residues: CASSLRGVYTDTQYF. For the CDR3, the DNA is TGCGCCAGCAGCTTACGGGGGGTTTACACAGATACGCAGTATTTT. This chain uses TRBV5-1 with TRBJ2-3; 7 bases are shared with TRBD2. Germline CDR1 SGHRS, CDR2 YFSETQ. J was trimmed by 2 bases and V by 2 bases; bases with no gene match: 5. The CDR3 has 15 residues. Full variable domain (missing parts from reference TRBV5-1 and TRBJ2-3): KAGVTQTPRYLIKTRGQQVTLSCSPISGHRSVSWYQQTPGQGLQFLFEYFSETQRNKGNFPGRFSGRQFSNSRSEMNVSTLELGDSALYLCASSLRGVYTDTQYFGPGTRLTVL.

This clone came up a few times. The V call is TRBV5-4, the J call TRBJ2-2, with D possibly being TRBD2 (5 bases). V was clipped by 0 bases and J by 6 bases, with 12 bases between them. There are 15 residues in the CDR3. CDR1 and CDR2 from the germline V gene are SGHNT and YYREEE (reference sequence). CDR3 amino acids: CASSLASQEAGELFF. CDR3 coding DNA: TGTGCCAGCAGCTTGGCCAGTCAGGAGGCCGGGGAGCTGTTTTTT.

The chain recombines TRBV11-2 with TRBJ2-3, with a tentative D call TRBD2 (5 bases). V lost 6 bases to trimming and J lost 0 bases, with 13 bases between them. Germline lookup yields CDR1 SGHAT and CDR2 FQNNGV. The CDR3 length is 15 residues. CDR3 region: CASRSDRGSTDTQYF. CDR3 sequence (DNA): TGTGCCAGCAGGTCCGACCGGGGAAGCACAGATACGCAGTATTTT.

The CDR3 reads CASSQTLSGMQYF. In nucleotides, the CDR3 is TGCGCCAGCAGCCAGACATTGTCCGGCATGCAGTATTTT. The chain combines TRBV4-1 with TRBJ2-3; D remains ambiguous. V was cut by 3 bases and J by 11 bases, with 15 bases left in between. The V gene's germline CDR1 is MGHRA and CDR2 YSYEKL. CDR3 size: 13 residues.

This clone appeared many times. This chain connects TRBV7-2 to TRBJ2-5, with 8 bases matching TRBD2. Germline values: CDR1 SGHTA, CDR2 FQGNSA. After removal of 5 bases from V and 2 bases from J, the junction contained 4 bases not matched to a gene. The CDR3 is 14 residues long. The DNA of the CDR3 is TGTGCCAGCAGCGCCGGGGGGGGACAAGAGACCCAGTACTTC. Translated, it gives CASSAGGGQETQYF. The entire variable domain, with the rest obtained from reference TRBV7-2 and TRBJ2-5, is as follows: GAGVSQSPSNKVTEKGKDVELRCDPISGHTALYWYRQSLGQGLEFLIYFQGNSAPDKSGLPSDRFSAERTGGSVSTLTIQRTQQEDSAVYLCASSAGGGQETQYFGPGTRLLVL.

V and J are TRBV28 and TRBJ2-3; TRBD1 might be the D (6 bases). Trimming stripped 5 bases from V and 3 bases from J, with 12 bases between. CDR3 length equals 14 residues. CDR1 and CDR2 (germline): MDHEN, SYDVKM. The CDR3 DNA reads as TGTGCCAGCAGTAATAGGGGGTCAACAGATACGCAGTATTTT. It is translated as CASSNRGSTDTQYF. Combining the CDR3 with reference TRBV28 and TRBJ2-3 gives the whole variable domain DVKVTQSSRYLVKRTGEKVFLECVQDMDHENMFWYRQDPGLGLRLIYFSYDVKMKEKGDIPEGYSVSREKKERFSLILESASTNQTSMYLCASSNRGSTDTQYFGPGTRLTVL.

This clone has only a few counts. This CDR3 is CASAGLAGVTGELFF. The CDR3 nucleotides read TGTGCCAGCGCGGGACTAGCGGGGGTTACCGGGGAGCTGTTTTTT. The genes are TRBV2 and TRBJ2-2; TRBD2 agrees at 14 bases. Losses at the gene ends were 8 bases for V and 5 bases for J; bases not matched to a gene: 4. The CDR3 has 15 residues. CDR1 SNHLY and CDR2 FYNNEI come from the germline V gene.

J is TRBJ1-6 and V is TRBV5-1; 8 bases match TRBD1. CDR1 SGHRS and CDR2 YFSETQ come from the germline V gene. This CDR3 contains 15 residues. The ends lost 6 bases at V and 6 bases at J; junction bases unmatched: 8. CDR3 region: CASTQGALANSPLHF. In nucleotides, the CDR3 is TGCGCCAGCACCCAGGGGGCGCTGGCTAATTCACCCCTCCACTTT.

This clone was picked up a small number of times. The V gene is TRBV29-1, the J gene TRBJ1-5; possible D gene TRBD1, 6 bases. The CDR3 length is 13 residues. Germline V gene lookup returns CDR1 SQVTM and CDR2 ANQGSEA. V dropped 6 bases and J dropped 1 base, with 10 bases sitting between them. The CDR3 DNA reads as TGCAGCGTGGGGAGGGGGAGCAATCAGCCCCAGCATTTT. It specifies CSVGRGSNQPQHF.

The chain couples TRBV28 to TRBJ2-5; the D gene is possibly TRBD2 (6 bases). Germline CDR1 and CDR2: MDHEN and SYDVKM. The V end lost 10 bases, the J end lost 4 bases, and 19 bases lay between the germline ends. This CDR3 spans 14 amino acids. CDR3 nucleotide sequence: TGTGCCACGGCTGGTCGGGGGATGTCAGAGACCCAGTACTTC. This translates into CATAGRGMSETQYF.

This clone has only a few counts. The chain carries TRBV28 and TRBJ1-5, with 7 bases identical to TRBD1. The V gene end was trimmed by 6 bases and the J gene end by 6 bases; junction bases not matched to a gene: 11. In germline, CDR1 is MDHEN, CDR2 SYDVKM. This CDR3 contains 15 residues. The DNA for the CDR3 is TGTGCCAGCAGACGGGACAGCATCCTTACTCAGCCCCAGCATTTT. It encodes CASRRDSILTQPQHF.

This rearrangement joins TRBV4-2 to TRBJ2-2, with TRBD2 as a possible D gene (5 bases). This CDR3 region has 14 residues. CDR1 LGHNA and CDR2 YNFKEQ come from the germline V gene. Trimming shortened V by 4 bases and J by 5 bases, and 11 bases separated the two germline ends. The DNA of the CDR3 is TGTGCCAGCAGCCTACCGGGATCAACCGGGGAGCTGTTTTTT. Its translation is CASSLPGSTGELFF.

The chain couples TRBV7-9 to TRBJ2-2; 8 bases agree with TRBD1. Losses at the gene ends were 7 bases for V and 2 bases for J; bases not matched to a gene: 6. The CDR3 length is 15 residues. CDR1 is SEHNR and CDR2 is FQNEAQ in the germline V gene (reference sequence). DNA for the CDR3: TGTGCCAGCAAAAGGGGACAGGCCAACACCGGGGAGCTGTTTTTT. Its translation is CASKRGQANTGELFF.

The chain uses TRBV7-9 and TRBJ2-3; D uncertain. Trimming removed 1 base from V and 1 base from J, with 9 bases in between. Germline V gene lookup returns CDR1 SEHNR and CDR2 FQNEAQ (reference sequence). CDR3 size: 15 residues. CDR3 in amino acids: CASSLVIQGTDTQYF. The DNA of the CDR3 is TGTGCCAGCAGCTTAGTAATCCAGGGCACAGATACGCAGTATTTT.

The V gene is TRBV6-1, the J gene TRBJ1-5; D is undetermined. Germline assignment: CDR1 MNHNS and CDR2 SASEGT. The CDR3 totals 15 residues. V dropped 2 bases and J dropped 4 bases, with 12 bases sitting between them. DNA for the CDR3: TGTGCCAGCAGTGAACCGGAGCTACGGAATCAGCCCCAGCATTTT. As protein: CASSEPELRNQPQHF.

V and J are TRBV24-1 and TRBJ2-1; 7 positions agree with TRBD1. V lost 4 bases, J lost 6 bases, and 5 bases stayed unmatched. This CDR3 is 14 amino acids long. Germline lookup yields CDR1 KGHDR and CDR2 SFDVKD. DNA for the CDR3: TGTGCCACCAGTGAGAGCAGGGGGAGCAATGAGCAGTTCTTC. Its translation: CATSESRGSNEQFF.

The chain combines TRBV27 with TRBJ1-1, with a tentative D call TRBD1 (5 bases). Germline V gene data show CDR1 as MNHEY and CDR2 as SMNVEV (reference sequence). The CDR3 extends over 14 amino acids. V was pared by 6 bases and J by 2 bases, with 13 bases between. CDR3 DNA sequence: TGTGCCAGCAGGCCGACAGCGACAAACACTGAAGCTTTCTTT. Translation gives CASRPTATNTEAFF.

The rearrangement links TRBV11-2 to TRBJ2-3; 12 nucleotides align to TRBD2. V lost 7 bases to trimming and J lost 2 bases; unmatched junction nucleotides: 10. The CDR3 extends over 17 amino acids. Germline V gene lookup returns CDR1 SGHAT and CDR2 FQNNGV. The CDR3 reads CASKVTLAGGFTDTQYF. CDR3 DNA sequence: TGTGCCAGCAAGGTTACACTAGCGGGGGGCTTCACAGATACGCAGTATTTT. The complete variable domain, with remaining parts taken from reference TRBV11-2 and TRBJ2-3, reads EAGVAQSPRYKIIEKRQSVAFWCNPISGHATLYWYQQILGQGPKLLIQFQNNGVVDDSQLPKDRFSAERLKGVDSTLKIQPAKLEDSAVYLCASKVTLAGGFTDTQYFGPGTRLTVL.

This rearrangement joins TRBV28 to TRBJ1-2; TRBD1 aligns across 10 bases. Germline CDR1 is MDHEN and CDR2 is SYDVKM. The CDR3 is 16 residues long. V dropped 4 bases and J dropped 3; count of bases not matched to a gene: 8. For the CDR3, the DNA is TGTGCCAGCAGTTCCCACCCGGGACAGGGGCACTATGGCTACACCTTC. Its protein product is CASSSHPGQGHYGYTF.

CDR3 in amino acids: CASSLRTDMNTEAFF. CDR3 sequence (DNA): TGCGCCAGCAGCCTTAGGACAGATATGAACACTGAAGCTTTCTTT. The V and J genes are TRBV5-1 and TRBJ1-1; tentative D call: TRBD1 (6 bases). The CDR3 covers 15 residues. Germline V CDR1 and CDR2: SGHRS, YFSETQ. Trimming left V 4 bases short and J 0 bases short, with 13 bases between.

This rearrangement joins TRBV5-1 to TRBJ2-1; maybe TRBD2 (6 bases). Germline CDR1 and CDR2: SGHRS and YFSETQ. Deletions cut 4 bases from V and 8 bases from J, with 16 bases between. There are 14 residues in the CDR3. The CDR3: CASSGTLGFDEQFF. The CDR3 coding sequence is TGCGCCAGCAGCGGGACTCTAGGTTTCGATGAGCAGTTCTTC.

Turning to this clone: At one end the junction does not follow the germline gene, possibly because of a read error. The chain joins TRBV6-5 to TRBJ1-1; 10 nucleotides line up with TRBD1. The CDR3 has 12 amino acids. Germline loops: CDR1 MNHEY, CDR2 SVGAGI. The CDR3 loop reads CASSSVGQGPIF. The CDR3 DNA reads as TGTGCCAGCAGTTCCGTGGGACAGGGGCCGATCTTT.